This entry describes one T cell receptor beta chain. Antigen specificity is unknown. This sample is part of a study of T cell responses to AZD1222 COVID-19 vaccine. Findings and limits, study-wide: Spike-wide coverage was observed for vaccine-associated CD4 TCRs, with dominant responses at 160-218 and 743-854. Of the AZD1222 recipients, only 5 to 7 were seropositive at baseline.

Libraries were prepared by immunoSEQ multiplex PCR; TCRdb keeps only in-frame clonotypes and omits some of them. The sample shows some 150,000 clones, about nine tenths of them seen only once. Sequencing was performed on peripheral blood, taken 28 days after the second AZD1222 dose. The sequence came from an adult who received the AZD1222 COVID-19 vaccine.

In nucleotides, the CDR3 is TGTGCCAGCAGCCGTAGTATTTCTGAAGCTTTCTTT. Residues: CASSRSISEAFF. The rearrangement joins TRBV7-9 to TRBJ1-1; D uncertain. V lost 5 bases to trimming and J lost 6 bases, with 10 bases between them. Germline CDR1 is SEHNR and CDR2 is FQNEAQ (reference sequence). This CDR3 is 12 amino acids long. Filled out from reference TRBV7-9 and TRBJ1-1, the complete variable domain reads DTGVSQNPRHKITKRGQNVTFRCDPISEHNRLYWYRQTLGQGPEFLTYFQNEAQLEKSRLLSDRFSAERPKGSFSTLEIQRTEQGDSAMYLCASSRSISEAFFGQGTRLTVV.